The present T cell receptor beta chain was sequenced within a study of T cells after yellow fever vaccination. V lost 1 base to trimming and J lost 7 bases, with 7 bases between them. Looked up from germline, CDR1 is SGHVS and CDR2 is FNYEAQ. There are 13 residues in the CDR3. There are many counts of this clonotype. TCRdb processed the 5' RACE reads anew with MiXCR; each CDR3 protein has one entry. The data hold about 320,000 distinct CDR3 sequences, with roughly 10% observed a single time. The chain employs TRBV7-6 and TRBJ2-2, with no clear D. The source of this sequence is a man aged 18 to 30 who received the YFV17D yellow fever vaccine. The sample was CD4+ T cells sorted from PBMCs, taken 45 days after the yellow fever booster vaccination. The CDR3 sequence is CASSLESLGELFF. For the CDR3, the DNA is TGTGCCAGCAGCTTAGAGTCCCTCGGGGAGCTGTTTTTT. Based on the CDR3 plus reference TRBV7-6 and TRBJ2-2, the full variable domain is GAGVSQSPRYKVTKRGQDVALRCDPISGHVSLYWYRQALGQGPEFLTYFNYEAQQDKSGLPNDRFSAERPEGSISTLTIQRTEQRDSAMYRCASSLESLGELFFGEGSRLTVL.